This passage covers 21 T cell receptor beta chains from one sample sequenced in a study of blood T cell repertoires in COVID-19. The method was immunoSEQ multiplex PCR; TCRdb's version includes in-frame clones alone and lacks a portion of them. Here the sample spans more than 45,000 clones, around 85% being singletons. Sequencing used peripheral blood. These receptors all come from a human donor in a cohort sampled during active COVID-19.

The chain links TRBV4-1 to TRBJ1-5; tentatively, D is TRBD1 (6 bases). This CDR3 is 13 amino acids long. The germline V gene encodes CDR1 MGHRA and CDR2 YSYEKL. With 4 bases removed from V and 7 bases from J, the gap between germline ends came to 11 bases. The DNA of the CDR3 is TGCGCCAGCAGCCCTCAGCAGGGGCAGCCCCAGCATTTT. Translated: CASSPQQGQPQHF.

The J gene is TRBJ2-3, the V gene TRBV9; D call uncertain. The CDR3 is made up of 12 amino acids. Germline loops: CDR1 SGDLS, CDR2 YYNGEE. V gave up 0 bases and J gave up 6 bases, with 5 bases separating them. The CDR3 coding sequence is TGTGCCAGCAGCGTAGATTCGGATACGCAGTATTTT. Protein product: CASSVDSDTQYF.

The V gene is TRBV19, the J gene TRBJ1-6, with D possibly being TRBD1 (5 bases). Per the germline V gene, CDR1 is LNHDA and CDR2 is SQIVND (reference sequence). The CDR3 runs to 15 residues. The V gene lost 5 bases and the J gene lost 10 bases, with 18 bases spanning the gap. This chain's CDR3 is CASSPSSGLGSPLHF. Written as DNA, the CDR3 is TGTGCCAGTAGTCCCTCCTCAGGGTTGGGGTCACCCCTCCACTTT.

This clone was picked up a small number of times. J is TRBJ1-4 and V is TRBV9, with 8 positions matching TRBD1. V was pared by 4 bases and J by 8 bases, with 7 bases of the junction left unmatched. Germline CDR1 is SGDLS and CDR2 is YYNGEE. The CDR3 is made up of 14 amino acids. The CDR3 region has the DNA TGTGCCAGCAGCTCCGGACAGGGCGGGGAAAAACTGTTTTTT. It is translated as CASSSGQGGEKLFF.

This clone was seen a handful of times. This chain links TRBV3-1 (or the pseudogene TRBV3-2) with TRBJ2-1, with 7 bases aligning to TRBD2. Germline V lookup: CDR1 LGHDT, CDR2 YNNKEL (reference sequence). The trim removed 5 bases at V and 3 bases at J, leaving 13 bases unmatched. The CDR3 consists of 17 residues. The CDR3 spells CASSSMFTGGSYNEQFF. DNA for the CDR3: TGTGCCAGCAGCTCCATGTTTACTGGCGGGAGCTACAATGAGCAGTTCTTC.

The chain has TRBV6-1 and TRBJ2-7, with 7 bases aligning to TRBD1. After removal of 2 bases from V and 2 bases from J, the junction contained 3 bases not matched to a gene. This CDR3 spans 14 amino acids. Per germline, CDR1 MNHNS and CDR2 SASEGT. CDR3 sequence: CASSERTGAYEQYF. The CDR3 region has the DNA TGTGCCAGCAGTGAAAGGACAGGTGCCTACGAGCAGTACTTC.

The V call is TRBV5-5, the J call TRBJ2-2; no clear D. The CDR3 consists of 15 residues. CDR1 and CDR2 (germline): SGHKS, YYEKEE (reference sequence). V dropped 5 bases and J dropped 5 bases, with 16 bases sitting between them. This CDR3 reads CASSPGAVETGELFF. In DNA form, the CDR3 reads TGTGCCAGCAGTCCCGGCGCGGTCGAAACCGGGGAGCTGTTTTTT.

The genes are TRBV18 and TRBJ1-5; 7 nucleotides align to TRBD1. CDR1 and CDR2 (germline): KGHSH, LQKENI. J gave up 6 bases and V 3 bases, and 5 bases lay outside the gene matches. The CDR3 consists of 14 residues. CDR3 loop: CASSPVQGLQPQHF. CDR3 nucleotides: TGTGCCAGCTCACCGGTACAGGGGCTTCAGCCCCAGCATTTT.

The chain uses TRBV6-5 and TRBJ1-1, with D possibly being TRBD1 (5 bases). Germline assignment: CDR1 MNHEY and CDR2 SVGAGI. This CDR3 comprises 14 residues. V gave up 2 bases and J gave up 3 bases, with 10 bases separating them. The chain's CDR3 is CASSYGGWDTEAFF. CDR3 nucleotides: TGTGCCAGCAGTTACGGGGGGTGGGACACTGAAGCTTTCTTT.

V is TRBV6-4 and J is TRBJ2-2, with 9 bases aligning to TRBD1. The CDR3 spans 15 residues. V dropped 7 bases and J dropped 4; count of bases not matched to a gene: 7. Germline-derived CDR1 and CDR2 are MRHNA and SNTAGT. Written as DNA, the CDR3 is TGTGCCAGCAAAGCCGGGACAGGGAGCACCGGGGAGCTGTTTTTT. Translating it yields CASKAGTGSTGELFF.

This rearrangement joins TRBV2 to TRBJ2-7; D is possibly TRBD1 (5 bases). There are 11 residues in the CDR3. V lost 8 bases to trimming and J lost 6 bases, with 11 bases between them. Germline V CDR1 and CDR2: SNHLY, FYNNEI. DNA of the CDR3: TGTGCCAGCTTACAGGCTTCCGAGCAGTACTTC. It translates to CASLQASEQYF.

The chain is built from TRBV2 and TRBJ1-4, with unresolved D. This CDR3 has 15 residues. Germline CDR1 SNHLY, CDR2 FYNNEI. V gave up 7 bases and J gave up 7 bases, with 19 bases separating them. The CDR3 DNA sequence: TGTGCCAGCAAGGGAGGAGAGGGTAGAGTTGAAAAACTGTTTTTT. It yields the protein CASKGGEGRVEKLFF.

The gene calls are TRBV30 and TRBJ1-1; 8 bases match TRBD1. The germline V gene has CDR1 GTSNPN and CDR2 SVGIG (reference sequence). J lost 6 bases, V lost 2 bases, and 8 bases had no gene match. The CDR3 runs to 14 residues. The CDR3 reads CAWSFQGALAEAFF. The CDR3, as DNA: TGTGCCTGGAGTTTTCAGGGGGCTCTTGCTGAAGCTTTCTTT.

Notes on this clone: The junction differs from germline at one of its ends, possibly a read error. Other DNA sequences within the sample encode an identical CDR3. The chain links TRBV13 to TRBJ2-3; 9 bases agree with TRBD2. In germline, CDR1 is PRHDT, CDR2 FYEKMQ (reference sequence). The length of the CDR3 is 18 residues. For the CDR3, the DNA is TGTGCCAGCCGCTTACCGGGCACTCGCGGGGGGGGCACAGATACGCAGTATTTT. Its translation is CASRLPGTRGGGTDTQYF.

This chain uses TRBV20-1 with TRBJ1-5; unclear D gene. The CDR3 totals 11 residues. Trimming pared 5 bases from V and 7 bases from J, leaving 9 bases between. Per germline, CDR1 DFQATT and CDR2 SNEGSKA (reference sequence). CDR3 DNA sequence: TGCAGTGCTGGCGCGGGGCAGCCCCAGCATTTT. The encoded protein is CSAGAGQPQHF.

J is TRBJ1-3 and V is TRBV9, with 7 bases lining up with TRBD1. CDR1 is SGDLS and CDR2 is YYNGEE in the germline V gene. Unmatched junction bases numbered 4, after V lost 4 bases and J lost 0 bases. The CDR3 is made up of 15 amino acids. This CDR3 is CASSTTGYSGNTIYF. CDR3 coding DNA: TGTGCCAGCAGCACGACAGGGTACTCTGGAAACACCATATATTTT.

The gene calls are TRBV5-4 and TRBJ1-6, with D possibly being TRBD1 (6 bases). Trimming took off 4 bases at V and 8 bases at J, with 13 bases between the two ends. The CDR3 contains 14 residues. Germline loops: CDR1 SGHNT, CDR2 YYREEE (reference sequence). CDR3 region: CASSLDRQYSPLHF. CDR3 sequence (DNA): TGTGCCAGCAGCCTAGACAGGCAGTATTCACCCCTCCACTTT.

CDR3 amino acids: CASSPSSGGAREQFF. The CDR3 DNA follows: TGTGCCAGCAGCCCTTCTAGCGGGGGGGCCCGTGAGCAGTTCTTC. The genes are TRBV7-3 and TRBJ2-1; TRBD2 matches at 12 bases. Trimming took 5 bases from V and 9 from J; bases not matched to a gene: 8. From germline, CDR1 is SGHTA and CDR2 FQGTGA. This CDR3 has 15 amino acids.

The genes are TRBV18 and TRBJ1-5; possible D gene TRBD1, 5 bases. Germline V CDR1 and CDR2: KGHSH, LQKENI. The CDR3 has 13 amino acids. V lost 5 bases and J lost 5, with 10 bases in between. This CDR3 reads CASSGDRDQPQHF. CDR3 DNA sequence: TGTGCCAGCTCAGGAGACAGAGATCAGCCCCAGCATTTT.

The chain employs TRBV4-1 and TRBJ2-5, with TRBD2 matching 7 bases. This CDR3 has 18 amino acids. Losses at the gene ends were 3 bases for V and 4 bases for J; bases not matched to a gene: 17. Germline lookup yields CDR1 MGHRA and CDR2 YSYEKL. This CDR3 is CASSHPGARAGRGETQYF. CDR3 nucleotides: TGCGCCAGCAGCCATCCTGGGGCCCGGGCAGGGAGGGGAGAGACCCAGTACTTC.

The CDR3 coding sequence is TGTGCCAGCAGCTGGGGGACATCAGAAGGCACAGATACGCAGTATTTT. Protein sequence: CASSWGTSEGTDTQYF. V usage is TRBV5-6 and J usage is TRBJ2-3; D might be TRBD1 (6 bases). This CDR3 region has 16 residues. With 3 bases removed from V and 1 base from J, the gap between germline ends came to 15 bases. Per the germline V gene, CDR1 is SGHDT and CDR2 is YYEEEE.